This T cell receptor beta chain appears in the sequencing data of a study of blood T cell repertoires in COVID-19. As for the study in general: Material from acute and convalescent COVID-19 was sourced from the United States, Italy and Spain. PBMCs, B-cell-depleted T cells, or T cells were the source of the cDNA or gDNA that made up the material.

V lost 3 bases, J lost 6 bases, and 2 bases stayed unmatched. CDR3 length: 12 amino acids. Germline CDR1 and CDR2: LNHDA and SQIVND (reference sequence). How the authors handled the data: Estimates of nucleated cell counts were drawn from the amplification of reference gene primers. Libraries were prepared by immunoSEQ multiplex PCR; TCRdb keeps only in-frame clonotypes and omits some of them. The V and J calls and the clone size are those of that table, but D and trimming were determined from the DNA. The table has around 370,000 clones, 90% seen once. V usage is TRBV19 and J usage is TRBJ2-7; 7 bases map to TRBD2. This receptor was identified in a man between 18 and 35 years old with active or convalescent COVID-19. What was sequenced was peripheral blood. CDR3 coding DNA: TGTGCCAGTAGTATGGGGGGGAGCGAGCAGTACTTC. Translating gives CASSMGGSEQYF.